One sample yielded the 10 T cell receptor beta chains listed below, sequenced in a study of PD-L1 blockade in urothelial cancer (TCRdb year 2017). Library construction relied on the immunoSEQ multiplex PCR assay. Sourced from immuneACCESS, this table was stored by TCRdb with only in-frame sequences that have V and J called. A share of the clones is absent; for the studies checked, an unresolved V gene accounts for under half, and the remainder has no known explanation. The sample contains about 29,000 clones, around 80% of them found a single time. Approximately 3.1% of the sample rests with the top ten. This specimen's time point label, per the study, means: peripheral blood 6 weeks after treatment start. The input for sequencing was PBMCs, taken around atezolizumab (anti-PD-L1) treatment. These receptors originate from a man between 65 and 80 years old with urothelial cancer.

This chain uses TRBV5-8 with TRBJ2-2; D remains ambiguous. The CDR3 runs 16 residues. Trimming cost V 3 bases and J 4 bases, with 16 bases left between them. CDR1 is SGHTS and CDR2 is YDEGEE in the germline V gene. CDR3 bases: TGTGCCAGCAGCTCCCCCACAGATACGGTCACCGGGGAGCTGTTTTTT. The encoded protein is CASSSPTDTVTGELFF.

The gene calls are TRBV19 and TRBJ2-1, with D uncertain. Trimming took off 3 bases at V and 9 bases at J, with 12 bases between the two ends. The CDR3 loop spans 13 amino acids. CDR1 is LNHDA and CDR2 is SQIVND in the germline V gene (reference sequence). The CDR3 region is CASSIHTLSEQFF. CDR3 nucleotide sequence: TGTGCCAGTAGTATCCACACGTTATCTGAGCAGTTCTTC.

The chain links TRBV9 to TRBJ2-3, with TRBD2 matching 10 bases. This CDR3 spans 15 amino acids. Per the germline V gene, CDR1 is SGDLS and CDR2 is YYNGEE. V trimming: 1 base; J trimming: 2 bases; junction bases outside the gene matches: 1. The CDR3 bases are TGTGCCAGCAGCGTAACTAGCGGGGACACAGATACGCAGTATTTT. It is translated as CASSVTSGDTDTQYF.

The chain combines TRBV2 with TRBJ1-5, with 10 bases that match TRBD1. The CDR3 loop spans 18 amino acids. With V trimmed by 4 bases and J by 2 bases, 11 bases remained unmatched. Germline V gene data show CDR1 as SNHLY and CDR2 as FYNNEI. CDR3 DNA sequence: TGTGCCAGCAGTGCCACGACAGGGGGCGCCCGGGGCAATCAGCCCCAGCATTTT. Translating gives CASSATTGGARGNQPQHF.

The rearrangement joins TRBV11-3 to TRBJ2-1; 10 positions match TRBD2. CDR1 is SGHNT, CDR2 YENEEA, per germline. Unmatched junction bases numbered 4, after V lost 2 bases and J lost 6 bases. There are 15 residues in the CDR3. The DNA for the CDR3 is TGTGCCAGCAGCTTACGAGCGGGAGGGTTCAATGAGCAGTTCTTC. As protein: CASSLRAGGFNEQFF.

CDR3 nucleotides: TGTGCCACGCAGACGACAGGGGGGGCGTATGGCTACACCTTC. Its translation: CATQTTGGAYGYTF. The chain links TRBV27 to TRBJ1-2, with TRBD1 identical over 9 bases. Germline loops: CDR1 MNHEY, CDR2 SMNVEV (reference sequence). The J segment lost 5 bases and the V segment lost 10 bases, leaving 11 bases of the junction unmatched. There are 14 residues in the CDR3.

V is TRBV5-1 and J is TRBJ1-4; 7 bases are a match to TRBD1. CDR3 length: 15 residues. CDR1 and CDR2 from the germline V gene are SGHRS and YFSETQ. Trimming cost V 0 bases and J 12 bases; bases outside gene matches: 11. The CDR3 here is CASSLGQGVNDELFF. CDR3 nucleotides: TGCGCCAGCAGCTTGGGGCAGGGGGTTAATGATGAACTGTTTTTT.

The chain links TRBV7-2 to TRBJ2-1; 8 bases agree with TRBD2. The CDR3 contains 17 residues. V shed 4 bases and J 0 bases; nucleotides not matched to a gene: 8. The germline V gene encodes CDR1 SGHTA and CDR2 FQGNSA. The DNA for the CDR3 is TGTGCCAGCAGCTCACCCACGGGACTAGACTCCTACAATGAGCAGTTCTTC. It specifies CASSSPTGLDSYNEQFF.

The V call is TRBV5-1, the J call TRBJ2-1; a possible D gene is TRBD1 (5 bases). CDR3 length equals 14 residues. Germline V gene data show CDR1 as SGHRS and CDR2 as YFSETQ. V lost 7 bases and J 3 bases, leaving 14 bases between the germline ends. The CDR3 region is CASGYEDNYNEQFF. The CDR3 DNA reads TGCGCCAGCGGATACGAGGACAACTACAATGAGCAGTTCTTC.

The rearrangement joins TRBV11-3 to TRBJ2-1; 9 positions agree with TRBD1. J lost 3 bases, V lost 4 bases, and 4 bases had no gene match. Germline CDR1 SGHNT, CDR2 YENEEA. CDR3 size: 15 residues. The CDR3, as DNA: TGTGCCAGCAGCTCCCGACAGGGGGGCTACAATGAGCAGTTCTTC. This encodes CASSSRQGGYNEQFF.